This TCR beta chain was sequenced for a study of beta chain features in type 1 diabetes. Study-wide points: Any HLA type influence on TCRB rearrangement was left unresolved here. All four CD4+ subsets of Type 1 diabetes patients contained TCRB CDR3s that were moderately but significantly shorter.

Germline CDR1 reads SEHNR; CDR2 reads FQNEAQ (reference sequence). V was pared by 5 bases and J by 7 bases, with 15 bases between. This CDR3 contains 15 residues. Comments on this clone: Its antigen remains unidentified.

As every portion of the isolated RNA was reverse transcribed, the sequencing read expressed TCRB transcripts. TCRdb's copy holds only in-frame clones and misses some; the assay was immunoSEQ multiplex PCR. The data contain a few hundred thousand clones, approximately 10% of them singletons. The rearrangement joins TRBV7-9 to TRBJ1-6; weak D call: TRBD1 (5 bases). The TCR was taken from a man younger than 45 with type 1 diabetes. The material sequenced was naive CD4+ T cells from blood. The CDR3 loop is CASSPPGRQNSPLHF. For the CDR3, the DNA is TGTGCCAGCAGCCCCCCGGGCCGACAGAATTCACCCCTCCACTTT.